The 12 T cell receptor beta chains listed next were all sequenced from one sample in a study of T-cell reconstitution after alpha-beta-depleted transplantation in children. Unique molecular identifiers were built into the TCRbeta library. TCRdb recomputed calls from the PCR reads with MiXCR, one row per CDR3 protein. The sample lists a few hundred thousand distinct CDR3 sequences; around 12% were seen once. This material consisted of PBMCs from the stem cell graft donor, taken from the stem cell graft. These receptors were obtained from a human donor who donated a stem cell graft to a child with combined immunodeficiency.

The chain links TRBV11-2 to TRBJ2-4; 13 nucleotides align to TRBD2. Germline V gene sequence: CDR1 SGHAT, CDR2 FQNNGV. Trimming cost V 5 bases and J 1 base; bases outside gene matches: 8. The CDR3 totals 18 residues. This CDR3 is CASSPRTSGSSAKNIQYF. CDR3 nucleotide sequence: TGTGCCAGCAGCCCGCGGACTAGCGGGAGTTCTGCCAAAAACATTCAGTACTTC.

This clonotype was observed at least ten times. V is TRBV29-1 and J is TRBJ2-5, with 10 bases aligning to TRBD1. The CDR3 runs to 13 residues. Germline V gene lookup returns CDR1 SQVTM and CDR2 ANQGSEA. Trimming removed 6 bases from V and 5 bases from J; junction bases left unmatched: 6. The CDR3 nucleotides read TGCAGCGTGTTGACAGGGGGCAGGGAGACCCAGTACTTC. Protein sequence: CSVLTGGRETQYF.

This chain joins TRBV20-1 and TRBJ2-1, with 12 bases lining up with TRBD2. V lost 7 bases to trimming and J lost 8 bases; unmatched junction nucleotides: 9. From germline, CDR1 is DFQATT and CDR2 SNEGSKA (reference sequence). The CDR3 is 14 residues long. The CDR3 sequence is CSGRTSGKADEQFF. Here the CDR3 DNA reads TGCAGTGGTAGGACTAGCGGGAAGGCGGATGAGCAGTTCTTC.

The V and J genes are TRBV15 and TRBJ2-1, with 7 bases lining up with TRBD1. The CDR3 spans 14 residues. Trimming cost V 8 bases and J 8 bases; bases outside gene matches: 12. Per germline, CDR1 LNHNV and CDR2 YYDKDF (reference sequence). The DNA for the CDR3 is TGTGCCACCGTAAGTGACAGGGCTCGAGATGAGCAGTTCTTC. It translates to CATVSDRARDEQFF.

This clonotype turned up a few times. CDR3 sequence (DNA): TGTGCCAGCAGCTTAGCCCTCGGACTAGCGGGAGAAGGCGAGCAGTACTTC. This encodes CASSLALGLAGEGEQYF. The rearrangement links TRBV7-8 to TRBJ2-7; 13 bases are shared with TRBD2. This CDR3 is built from 17 residues. Germline values: CDR1 SGHVS, CDR2 FQNEAQ. The V segment lost 0 bases and the J segment 6 bases; nucleotides outside the gene matches: 8.

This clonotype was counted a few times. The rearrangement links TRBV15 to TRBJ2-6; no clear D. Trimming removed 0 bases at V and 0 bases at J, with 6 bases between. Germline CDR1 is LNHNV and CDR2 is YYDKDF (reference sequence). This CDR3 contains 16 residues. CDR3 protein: CATSRDRNSGANVLTF. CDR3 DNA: TGTGCCACCAGCAGAGATCGCAACTCTGGGGCCAACGTCCTGACTTTC.

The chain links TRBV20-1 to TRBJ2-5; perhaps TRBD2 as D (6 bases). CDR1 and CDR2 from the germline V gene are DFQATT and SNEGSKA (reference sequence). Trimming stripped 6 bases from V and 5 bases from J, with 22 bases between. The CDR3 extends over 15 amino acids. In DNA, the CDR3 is TGCAGTGCGAACGAAAGGCTTCCCCGGGGGGAGACCCAGTACTTC. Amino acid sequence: CSANERLPRGETQYF.

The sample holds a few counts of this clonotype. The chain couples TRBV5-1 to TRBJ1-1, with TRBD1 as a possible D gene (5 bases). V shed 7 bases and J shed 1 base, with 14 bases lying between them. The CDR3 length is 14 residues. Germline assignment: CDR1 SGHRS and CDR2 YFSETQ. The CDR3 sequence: CASGSTGGNTEAFF. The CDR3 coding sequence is TGCGCCAGCGGATCAACAGGAGGGAACACTGAAGCTTTCTTT.

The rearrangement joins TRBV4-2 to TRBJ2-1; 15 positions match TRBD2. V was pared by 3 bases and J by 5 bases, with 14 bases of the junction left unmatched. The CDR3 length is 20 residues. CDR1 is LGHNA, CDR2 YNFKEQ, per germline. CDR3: CASSHRRTSGGVEYDNEQFF. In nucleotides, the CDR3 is TGTGCCAGCAGCCATCGTCGGACTAGCGGGGGGGTTGAGTATGACAATGAGCAGTTCTTC.

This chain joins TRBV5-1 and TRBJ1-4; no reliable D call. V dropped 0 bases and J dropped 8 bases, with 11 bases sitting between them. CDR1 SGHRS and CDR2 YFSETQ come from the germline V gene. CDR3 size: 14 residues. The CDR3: CASSLGGGEEKLFF. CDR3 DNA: TGCGCCAGCAGCTTGGGTGGAGGAGAAGAAAAACTGTTTTTT.

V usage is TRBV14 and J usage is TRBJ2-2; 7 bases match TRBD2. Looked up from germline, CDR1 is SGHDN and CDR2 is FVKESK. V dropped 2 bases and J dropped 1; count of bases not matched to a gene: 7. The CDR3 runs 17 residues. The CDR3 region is CASSQFRLALNTGELFF. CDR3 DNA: TGTGCCAGCAGCCAATTCCGACTAGCCCTGAACACCGGGGAGCTGTTTTTT.

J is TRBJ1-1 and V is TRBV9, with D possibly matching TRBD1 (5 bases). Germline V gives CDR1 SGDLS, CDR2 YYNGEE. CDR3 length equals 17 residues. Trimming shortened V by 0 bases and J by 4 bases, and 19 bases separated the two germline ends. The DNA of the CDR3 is TGTGCCAGCAGCGTAGGAGGGCAGGGCATTGTGAGCACTGAAGCTTTCTTT. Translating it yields CASSVGGQGIVSTEAFF.